The 22 T cell receptor beta chains listed next were all sequenced from one sample in a study of blood T cell repertoires in COVID-19. Measured with immunoSEQ multiplex PCR; TCRdb has only the in-frame clones, and not every one. Here the sample spans about 180,000 clones, roughly nine tenths being singletons. The sequenced material came from peripheral blood. Source of these receptors: a man younger than 35 who had recovered from COVID-19.

This chain connects TRBV19 to TRBJ2-3; 10 bases line up with TRBD2. CDR3 size: 15 residues. Germline trimming cut 4 bases from V and 6 bases from J; bases unmatched to any gene: 7. Germline CDR1 LNHDA, CDR2 SQIVND (reference sequence). DNA for the CDR3: TGTGCCAGTAGTACCAGCGGGAGGGCCGGCGATACGCAGTATTTT. Encoded protein: CASSTSGRAGDTQYF.

The CDR3, as DNA: TGTGCCAGCAGCTTAGAGACTAGCGGGGTCCAGGGTAATGAGCAGTTCTTC. Translating it yields CASSLETSGVQGNEQFF. This rearrangement joins TRBV13 to TRBJ2-1; 11 bases are a match to TRBD2. This CDR3 comprises 17 residues. J gave up 7 bases and V 1 base, and 9 bases lay outside the gene matches. From germline, CDR1 is PRHDT and CDR2 FYEKMQ (reference sequence).

This clone was seen a few times. This chain joins TRBV6-2 or TRBV6-3 and TRBJ1-3; no definite D call. CDR3 size: 14 residues. V lost 6 bases and J lost 2, with 11 bases in between. Per germline, CDR1 MNHEY and CDR2 SVGEGT. The CDR3 DNA reads TGTGCCAGCAGCGGGTTGGAGGCTGGAAACACCATATATTTT. Its protein is CASSGLEAGNTIYF.

V is TRBV4-3 and J is TRBJ1-5; the D is unclear. Deletions cut 0 bases from V and 5 bases from J, with 8 bases between. The CDR3 is 14 residues long. Germline loops: CDR1 LGHNA, CDR2 YSLEER. CDR3 in amino acids: CASSQDSGHQPQHF. DNA for the CDR3: TGCGCCAGCAGCCAAGATTCCGGTCATCAGCCCCAGCATTTT.

For the CDR3, the DNA is TGTGCCAGCAGCGTAGCGGACAATGAGCAGTTCTTC. Amino acid sequence: CASSVADNEQFF. The rearrangement uses TRBV9 and TRBJ2-1; D remains ambiguous. This CDR3 has 12 residues. V dropped 0 bases and J dropped 5 bases, with 3 bases sitting between them. CDR1 is SGDLS, CDR2 YYNGEE, per germline.

This clone has a handful of counts. The chain couples TRBV11-2 to TRBJ2-4, with TRBD1 identical over 7 bases. The germline V gene has CDR1 SGHAT and CDR2 FQNNGV. This CDR3 has 17 residues. V gave up 5 bases and J gave up 0 bases; unmatched junction bases: 10. The CDR3 DNA sequence: TGTGCCAGCAGCCCAGACAGGGTTCAGCTAGCCAAAAACATTCAGTACTTC. It translates to CASSPDRVQLAKNIQYF.

This rearrangement joins TRBV15 to TRBJ2-7; the D is unclear. CDR3 size: 16 residues. Germline values: CDR1 LNHNV, CDR2 YYDKDF (reference sequence). Between the trimmed V and J ends, which lost 0 bases and 4 bases, there was a span of 16 bases. The chain's CDR3 is CATSRDLGSKVYEQYF. Written as DNA, the CDR3 is TGTGCCACCAGCAGAGATCTAGGTTCTAAGGTGTACGAGCAGTACTTC. The full variable domain, its missing parts supplied by reference TRBV15 and TRBJ2-7, is DAMVIQNPRYQVTQFGKPVTLSCSQTLNHNVMYWYQQKSSQAPKLLFHYYDKDFNNEADTPDNFQSRRPNTSFCFLDIRSPGLGDTAMYLCATSRDLGSKVYEQYFGPGTRLTVT.

The chain links TRBV25-1 to TRBJ1-1; D not certain. V lost 4 bases and J 8 bases, leaving 5 bases between the germline ends. Germline CDR1 and CDR2: MGHDK and SYGVNS. The CDR3 has 10 amino acids. The CDR3 here is CASSANEAFF. The DNA for the CDR3 is TGTGCCAGCAGTGCTAACGAAGCTTTCTTT.

CDR3 coding DNA: TGTGCCAGCAGCCGACGGACTAGCGGTACCGGGGAGCTGTTTTTT. It yields the protein CASSRRTSGTGELFF. V usage is TRBV6-2 or TRBV6-3 and J usage is TRBJ2-2; 10 bases are shared with TRBD2. Germline-derived CDR1 and CDR2 are MNHEY and SVGEGT. The junction had 6 bases not matched to a gene; V was cut back by 6 bases and J by 5 bases. CDR3 size: 15 residues.

The chain employs TRBV11-3 and TRBJ2-1; 10 bases line up with TRBD2. Germline-derived CDR1 and CDR2 are SGHNT and YENEEA. With 5 bases clipped from V and 5 bases from J, the junction kept 6 bases outside the gene matches. The CDR3 loop spans 15 amino acids. CDR3 in amino acids: CASSLRTSGNNEQFF. The CDR3 nucleotides read TGTGCCAGCAGCCTCCGGACTAGCGGCAACAATGAGCAGTTCTTC. The complete variable domain, with remaining parts taken from reference TRBV11-3 and TRBJ2-1, reads EAGVVQSPRYKIIEKKQPVAFWCNPISGHNTLYWYLQNLGQGPELLIRYENEEAVDDSQLPKDRFSAERLKGVDSTLKIQPAELGDSAVYLCASSLRTSGNNEQFFGPGTRLTVL.

V gene TRBV6-2 or TRBV6-3 combines with J gene TRBJ2-7; 7 positions agree with TRBD1. CDR1 is MNHEY, CDR2 SVGEGT, per germline. J was trimmed by 1 base and V by 4 bases; bases with no gene match: 4. The CDR3 is made up of 14 amino acids. The CDR3 reads CASSSDRISYEQYF. CDR3 sequence (DNA): TGTGCCAGCAGTTCGGACAGGATATCCTACGAGCAGTACTTC.

The chain couples TRBV2 to TRBJ1-2; 8 bases agree with TRBD1. CDR1 and CDR2 from the germline V gene are SNHLY and FYNNEI. Unmatched junction bases numbered 10, after V lost 7 bases and J lost 6 bases. This CDR3 comprises 14 residues. CDR3 coding DNA: TGTGCCAGCACTCGGGACAGGAAAGGGGATGGCTACACCTTC. As protein: CASTRDRKGDGYTF.

This sequence joins TRBV5-1 and TRBJ2-2, with 7 bases aligning to TRBD2. V shed 0 bases and J 10 bases; nucleotides not matched to a gene: 6. Germline CDR1 and CDR2: SGHRS and YFSETQ. CDR3 length equals 14 residues. CDR3 region: CASSLAPTSPELFF. The CDR3 DNA reads as TGCGCCAGCAGCTTGGCCCCGACTAGCCCGGAGCTGTTTTTT. Full variable domain (missing parts from reference TRBV5-1 and TRBJ2-2): KAGVTQTPRYLIKTRGQQVTLSCSPISGHRSVSWYQQTPGQGLQFLFEYFSETQRNKGNFPGRFSGRQFSNSRSEMNVSTLELGDSALYLCASSLAPTSPELFFGEGSRLTVL.

This chain connects TRBV10-1 to TRBJ2-1; TRBD2 matches at 8 bases. V lost 0 bases to trimming and J lost 7 bases; unmatched junction nucleotides: 8. CDR1 and CDR2 (germline): WNHNN, SYGVQD (reference sequence). This CDR3 comprises 16 residues. The CDR3 DNA is TGCGCCAGCAGTGAGTCGAAAGGACTAGCTAATAATGAGCAGTTCTTC. The encoded protein is CASSESKGLANNEQFF.

The J gene is TRBJ2-1, the V gene TRBV5-1; 7 nucleotides align to TRBD1. The CDR3 runs to 15 residues. Germline trimming cut 3 bases from V and 7 bases from J; bases unmatched to any gene: 10. The germline gives CDR1 SGHRS, CDR2 YFSETQ. CDR3 sequence reads: CASSSRGQWRNEQFF. The CDR3 coding sequence is TGCGCCAGCAGCTCAAGGGGGCAATGGAGAAATGAGCAGTTCTTC.

The chain carries TRBV13 and TRBJ2-6; 11 bases are a match to TRBD1. The trim removed 3 bases at V and 2 bases at J, leaving 6 bases unmatched. The length of the CDR3 is 18 residues. Per the germline V gene, CDR1 is PRHDT and CDR2 is FYEKMQ (reference sequence). CDR3 sequence: CASSFGTGGKAGANVLTF. CDR3 DNA: TGTGCCAGCAGCTTCGGGACAGGGGGAAAGGCTGGGGCCAACGTCCTGACTTTC. The full variable domain, in which reference TRBV13 and TRBJ2-6 provide the parts outside the CDR3, is AAGVIQSPRHLIKEKRETATLKCYPIPRHDTVYWYQQGPGQDPQFLISFYEKMQSDKGSIPDRFSAQQFSDYHSELNMSSLELGDSALYFCASSFGTGGKAGANVLTFGAGSRLTVL.

This rearrangement joins TRBV6-2 or TRBV6-3 to TRBJ2-7; 11 bases fit TRBD1. This CDR3 comprises 19 residues. The V gene's germline CDR1 is MNHEY and CDR2 SVGEGT. V lost 0 bases to trimming and J lost 4 bases; unmatched junction nucleotides: 14. The CDR3 DNA reads TGTGCCAGCAGTTACTCGAACAACGCTTTGGGACAGGGGGTATACGAGCAGTACTTC. Protein: CASSYSNNALGQGVYEQYF.

The rearrangement uses TRBV20-1 and TRBJ2-5; D may be TRBD2 (6 bases). Germline V gives CDR1 DFQATT, CDR2 SNEGSKA (reference sequence). Trimming took off 3 bases at V and 1 base at J, with 9 bases between the two ends. This CDR3 contains 13 residues. CDR3 region: CSASRGSQETQYF. In DNA form, the CDR3 reads TGCAGTGCTAGTCGGGGGTCCCAAGAGACCCAGTACTTC.

This chain connects TRBV5-1 to TRBJ1-2; no clear D. From germline, CDR1 is SGHRS and CDR2 YFSETQ. V lost 0 bases and J lost 4, with 7 bases in between. The CDR3 extends over 13 amino acids. CDR3: CASSLGGSYGYTF. DNA for the CDR3: TGCGCCAGCAGCTTGGGCGGATCCTATGGCTACACCTTC. Filled out from reference TRBV5-1 and TRBJ1-2, the complete variable domain reads KAGVTQTPRYLIKTRGQQVTLSCSPISGHRSVSWYQQTPGQGLQFLFEYFSETQRNKGNFPGRFSGRQFSNSRSEMNVSTLELGDSALYLCASSLGGSYGYTFGSGTRLTVV.

V and J are TRBV7-2 and TRBJ1-1; D might be TRBD1 (5 bases). The CDR3 totals 14 residues. Germline CDR1 and CDR2: SGHTA and FQGNSA. The ends were cut back, 1 base at V and 4 bases at J, with 10 bases in the middle. CDR3 sequence (DNA): TGTGCCAGCAGCTTAGGGCAGGGTAGCACTGAAGCTTTCTTT. It specifies CASSLGQGSTEAFF.

J is TRBJ2-1 and V is TRBV3-1 (or the pseudogene TRBV3-2); D is possibly TRBD2 (6 bases). The germline gives CDR1 LGHDT, CDR2 YNNKEL (reference sequence). Trimming pared 2 bases from V and 9 bases from J, leaving 11 bases between. The CDR3 is made up of 13 amino acids. CDR3 bases: TGTGCCAGCAGCCAAACCACTAGCCTTGAGCAGTTCTTC. Its protein is CASSQTTSLEQFF.

V is TRBV7-9 and J is TRBJ1-1; the D is unclear. The CDR3 spans 13 residues. V lost 5 bases, J lost 2 bases, and 9 bases lay in between. Germline CDR1 SEHNR, CDR2 FQNEAQ (reference sequence). The CDR3, as DNA: TGTGCCAGCAGCCCCTTCCTAAACACTGAAGCTTTCTTT. It translates to CASSPFLNTEAFF. The variable domain in full, with the rest retrieved from reference TRBV7-9 and TRBJ1-1, is DTGVSQNPRHKITKRGQNVTFRCDPISEHNRLYWYRQTLGQGPEFLTYFQNEAQLEKSRLLSDRFSAERPKGSFSTLEIQRTEQGDSAMYLCASSPFLNTEAFFGQGTRLTVV.